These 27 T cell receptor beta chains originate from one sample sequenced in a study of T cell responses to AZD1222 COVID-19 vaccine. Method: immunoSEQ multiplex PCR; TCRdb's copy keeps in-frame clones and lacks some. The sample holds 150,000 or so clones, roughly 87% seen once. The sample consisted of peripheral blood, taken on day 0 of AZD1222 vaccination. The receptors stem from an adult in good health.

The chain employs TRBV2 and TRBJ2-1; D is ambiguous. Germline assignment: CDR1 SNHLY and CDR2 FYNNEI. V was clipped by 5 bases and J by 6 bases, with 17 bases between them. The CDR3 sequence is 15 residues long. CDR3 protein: CASSKDRGPPNEQFF. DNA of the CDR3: TGTGCCAGCAGTAAAGACCGCGGCCCTCCCAATGAGCAGTTCTTC.

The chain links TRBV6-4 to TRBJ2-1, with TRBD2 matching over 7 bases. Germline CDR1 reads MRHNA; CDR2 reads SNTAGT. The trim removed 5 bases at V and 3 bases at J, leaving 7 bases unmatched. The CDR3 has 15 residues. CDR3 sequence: CASSIKAGDYNEQFF. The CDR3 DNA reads TGTGCCAGCAGTATCAAGGCGGGGGACTACAATGAGCAGTTCTTC.

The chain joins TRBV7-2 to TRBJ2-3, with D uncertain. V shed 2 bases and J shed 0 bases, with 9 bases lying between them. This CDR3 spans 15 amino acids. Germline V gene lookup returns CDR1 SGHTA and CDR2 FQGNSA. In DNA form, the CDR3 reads TGTGCCAGCAGCTTATTAGGGCAAAGCACAGATACGCAGTATTTT. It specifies CASSLLGQSTDTQYF.

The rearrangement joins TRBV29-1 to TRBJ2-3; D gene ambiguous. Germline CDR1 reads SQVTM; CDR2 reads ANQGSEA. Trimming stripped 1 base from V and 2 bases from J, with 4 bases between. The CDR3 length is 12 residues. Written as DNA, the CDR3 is TGCAGCGTTGAAGGACTCACAGATACGCAGTATTTT. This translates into CSVEGLTDTQYF.

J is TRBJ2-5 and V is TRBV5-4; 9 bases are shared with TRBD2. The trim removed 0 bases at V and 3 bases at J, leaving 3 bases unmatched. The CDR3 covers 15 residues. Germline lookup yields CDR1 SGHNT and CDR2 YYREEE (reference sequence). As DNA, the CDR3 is TGTGCCAGCAGCTTGGCCGGGACTAGCAAAGAGACCCAGTACTTC. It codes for CASSLAGTSKETQYF.

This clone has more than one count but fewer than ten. CDR3 nucleotides: TGTGCCAGCAGCATTGGACTAGCGAAGGGCAATGAGCAGTTCTTC. It specifies CASSIGLAKGNEQFF. The chain links TRBV7-3 to TRBJ2-1, with 9 nucleotides matching TRBD2. The CDR3 loop spans 15 amino acids. Unmatched junction bases numbered 8, after V lost 5 bases and J lost 6 bases. Germline CDR1 and CDR2: SGHTA and FQGTGA.

The CDR3 protein is CASSSLAGGPGDEQFF. The CDR3 DNA reads TGTGCCAGCAGCTCCCTAGCGGGAGGGCCGGGCGATGAGCAGTTCTTC. This chain joins TRBV7-7 and TRBJ2-1, with 12 bases that match TRBD2. Germline loops: CDR1 SSHAT, CDR2 FNYEAQ (reference sequence). V trimming: 4 bases; J trimming: 8 bases; junction bases outside the gene matches: 9. The CDR3 extends over 16 amino acids.

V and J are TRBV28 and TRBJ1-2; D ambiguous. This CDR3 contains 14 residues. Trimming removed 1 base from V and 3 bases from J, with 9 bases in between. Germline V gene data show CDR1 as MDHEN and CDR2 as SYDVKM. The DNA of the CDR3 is TGTGCCAGCAGTTTATACCAAGCTGACTATGGCTACACCTTC. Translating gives CASSLYQADYGYTF.

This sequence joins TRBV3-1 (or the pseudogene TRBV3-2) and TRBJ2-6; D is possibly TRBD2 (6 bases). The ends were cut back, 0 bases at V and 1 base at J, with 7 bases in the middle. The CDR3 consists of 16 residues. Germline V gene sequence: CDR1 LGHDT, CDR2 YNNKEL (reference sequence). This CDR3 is CASSQDGGSGANVLTF. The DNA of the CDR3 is TGTGCCAGCAGCCAAGATGGGGGGTCTGGGGCCAACGTCCTGACTTTC.

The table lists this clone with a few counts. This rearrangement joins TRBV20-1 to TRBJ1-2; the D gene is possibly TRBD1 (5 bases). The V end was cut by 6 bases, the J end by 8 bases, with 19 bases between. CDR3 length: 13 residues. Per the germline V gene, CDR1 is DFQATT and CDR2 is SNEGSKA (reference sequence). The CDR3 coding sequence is TGCAGTGCCAGTGGGCGTGGGGCGCGGGGCTACACCTTC. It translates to CSASGRGARGYTF.

The CDR3 DNA sequence: TGTGCCAGCAGTGATTCAACCTACAATGAGCAGTTCTTC. This gives the protein CASSDSTYNEQFF. The chain carries TRBV6-4 and TRBJ2-1; D remains ambiguous. V was pared by 3 bases and J by 2 bases, with 5 bases between. Germline V gene sequence: CDR1 MRHNA, CDR2 SNTAGT. This CDR3 is built from 13 residues.

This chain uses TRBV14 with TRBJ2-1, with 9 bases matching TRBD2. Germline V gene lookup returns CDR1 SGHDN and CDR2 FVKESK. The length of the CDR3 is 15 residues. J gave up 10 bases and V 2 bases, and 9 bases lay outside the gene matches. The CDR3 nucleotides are TGTGCCAGCAGCCAATCAAAAGCGGGAGGATGGGAGCAGTTCTTC. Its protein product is CASSQSKAGGWEQFF.

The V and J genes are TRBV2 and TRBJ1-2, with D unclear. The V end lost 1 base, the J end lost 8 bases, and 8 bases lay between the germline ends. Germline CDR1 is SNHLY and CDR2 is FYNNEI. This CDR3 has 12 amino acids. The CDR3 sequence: CASSEGWRGYTF. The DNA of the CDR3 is TGTGCCAGCAGTGAAGGGTGGCGGGGCTACACCTTC.

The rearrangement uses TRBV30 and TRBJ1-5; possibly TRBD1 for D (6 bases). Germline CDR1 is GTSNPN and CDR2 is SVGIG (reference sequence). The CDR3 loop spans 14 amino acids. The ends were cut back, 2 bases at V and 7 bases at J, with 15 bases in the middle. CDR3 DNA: TGTGCCTGGAGTACTGGGACACCCCGACAGCCCCAGCATTTT. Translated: CAWSTGTPRQPQHF. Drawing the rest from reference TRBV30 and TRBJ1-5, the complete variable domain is SQTIHQWPATLVQPVGSPLSLECTVEGTSNPNLYWYRQAAGRGLQLLFYSVGIGQISSEVPQNLSASRPQDRQFILSSKKLLLSDSGFYLCAWSTGTPRQPQHFGDGTRLSIL.

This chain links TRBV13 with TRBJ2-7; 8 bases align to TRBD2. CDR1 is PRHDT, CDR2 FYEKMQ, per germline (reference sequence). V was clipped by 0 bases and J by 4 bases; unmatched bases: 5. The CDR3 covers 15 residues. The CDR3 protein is CASSLGGLAGYEQYF. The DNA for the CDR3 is TGTGCCAGCAGCTTAGGTGGGTTAGCGGGGTACGAGCAGTACTTC.

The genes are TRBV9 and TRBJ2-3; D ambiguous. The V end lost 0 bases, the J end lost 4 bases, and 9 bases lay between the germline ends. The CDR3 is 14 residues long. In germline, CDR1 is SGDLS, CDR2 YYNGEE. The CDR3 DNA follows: TGTGCCAGCAGCGTAGGCTCCCTCCCAGATACGCAGTATTTT. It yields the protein CASSVGSLPDTQYF.

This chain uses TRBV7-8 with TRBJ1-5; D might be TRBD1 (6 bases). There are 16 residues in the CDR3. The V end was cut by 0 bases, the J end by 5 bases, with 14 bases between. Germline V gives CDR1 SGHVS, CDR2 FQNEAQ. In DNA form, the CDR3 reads TGTGCCAGCAGCTTAGCTGATGGGGGGCGGGATCAGCCCCAGCATTTT. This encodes CASSLADGGRDQPQHF. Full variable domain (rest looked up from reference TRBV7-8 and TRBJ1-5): GAGVSQSPRYKVAKRGQDVALRCDPISGHVSLFWYQQALGQGPEFLTYFQNEAQLDKSGLPSDRFFAERPEGSVSTLKIQRTQQEDSAVYLCASSLADGGRDQPQHFGDGTRLSIL.

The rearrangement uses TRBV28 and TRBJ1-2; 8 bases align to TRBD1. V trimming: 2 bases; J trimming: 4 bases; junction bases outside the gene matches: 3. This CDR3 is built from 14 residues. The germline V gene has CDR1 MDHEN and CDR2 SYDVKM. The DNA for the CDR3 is TGTGCCAGCAGTTTAGGACAGGGTCCCTATGGCTACACCTTC. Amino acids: CASSLGQGPYGYTF.

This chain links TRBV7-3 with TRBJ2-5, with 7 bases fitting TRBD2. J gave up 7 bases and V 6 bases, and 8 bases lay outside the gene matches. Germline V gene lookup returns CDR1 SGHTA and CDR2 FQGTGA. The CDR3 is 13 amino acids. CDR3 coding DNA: TGTGCCAGCAGAGCCGGACTAGATGGGACCCAGTACTTC. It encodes CASRAGLDGTQYF.

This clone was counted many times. The CDR3 loop is CASSHGTGLNGYTF. The CDR3 region has the DNA TGTGCCAGCAGCCACGGGACAGGGCTGAATGGCTACACCTTC. V usage is TRBV4-2 and J usage is TRBJ1-2; TRBD1 matches 9 bases. This CDR3 is built from 14 residues. Germline-derived CDR1 and CDR2 are LGHNA and YNFKEQ. Losses at the gene ends were 3 bases for V and 6 bases for J; bases not matched to a gene: 5.

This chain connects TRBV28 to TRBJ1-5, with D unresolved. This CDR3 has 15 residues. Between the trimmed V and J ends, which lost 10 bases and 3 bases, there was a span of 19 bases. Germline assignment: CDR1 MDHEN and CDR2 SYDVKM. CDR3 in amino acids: CAITARRGNNQPQHF. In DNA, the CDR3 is TGTGCCATCACGGCCCGGAGAGGAAACAATCAGCCCCAGCATTTT.

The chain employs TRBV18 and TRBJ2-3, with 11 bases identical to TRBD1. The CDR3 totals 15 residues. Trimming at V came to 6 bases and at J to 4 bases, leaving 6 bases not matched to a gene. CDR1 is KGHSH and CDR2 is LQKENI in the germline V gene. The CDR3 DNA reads TGTGCCAGCTCCCCCGGGACAGGGGGTTCAGATACGCAGTATTTT. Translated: CASSPGTGGSDTQYF.

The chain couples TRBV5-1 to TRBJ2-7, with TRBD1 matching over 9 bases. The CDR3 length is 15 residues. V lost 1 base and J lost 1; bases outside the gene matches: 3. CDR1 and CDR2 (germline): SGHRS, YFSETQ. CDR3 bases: TGCGCCAGCAGCTTGCGGACAGGGGTTTCCTACGAGCAGTACTTC. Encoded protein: CASSLRTGVSYEQYF. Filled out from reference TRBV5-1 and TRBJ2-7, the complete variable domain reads KAGVTQTPRYLIKTRGQQVTLSCSPISGHRSVSWYQQTPGQGLQFLFEYFSETQRNKGNFPGRFSGRQFSNSRSEMNVSTLELGDSALYLCASSLRTGVSYEQYFGPGTRLTVT.

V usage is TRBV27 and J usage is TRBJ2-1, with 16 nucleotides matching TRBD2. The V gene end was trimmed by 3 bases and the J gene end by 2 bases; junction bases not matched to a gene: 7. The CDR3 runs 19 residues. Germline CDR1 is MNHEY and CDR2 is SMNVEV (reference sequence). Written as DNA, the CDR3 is TGTGCCAGCAGTTTGCGGGGACTAGCGGGAGGGCCTGCCTACAATGAGCAGTTCTTC. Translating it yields CASSLRGLAGGPAYNEQFF.

CDR3 in amino acids: CASRSRAYNEQFF. The CDR3 nucleotides read TGTGCCAGCAGATCACGGGCCTACAATGAGCAGTTCTTC. The chain couples TRBV12-3 or TRBV12-4 to TRBJ2-1; D gene uncertain. This CDR3 contains 13 residues. V lost 6 bases to trimming and J lost 2 bases, with 8 bases between them.

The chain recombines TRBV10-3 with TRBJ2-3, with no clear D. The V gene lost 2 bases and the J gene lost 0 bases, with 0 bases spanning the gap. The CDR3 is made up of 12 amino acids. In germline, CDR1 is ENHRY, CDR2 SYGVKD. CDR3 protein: CAISESTDTQYF. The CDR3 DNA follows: TGTGCCATCAGTGAGAGCACAGATACGCAGTATTTT.

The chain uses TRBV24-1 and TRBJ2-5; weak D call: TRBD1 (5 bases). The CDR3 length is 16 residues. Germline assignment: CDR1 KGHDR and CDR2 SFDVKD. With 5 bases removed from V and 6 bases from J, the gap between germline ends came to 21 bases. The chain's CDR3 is CATSGGARPPGKTQYF. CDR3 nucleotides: TGTGCCACCAGTGGTGGGGCTCGGCCCCCCGGAAAGACCCAGTACTTC.